Shown below are 12 T cell receptor beta chains from a single sample sequenced in a study of regulatory T cells in long-lasting Graves disease. Arm-PCR with iRepertoire HTBI primers amplified the CDR3 regions for these TCR beta libraries. One entry per CDR3 protein, called by TCRdb with MiXCR from the multiplex PCR reads. This table holds hundreds of thousands of distinct CDR3 sequences, roughly 16% found once. The time point here: newly diagnosed GD, antithyroid drugs for less than 3 months. Scientists built the TCR library using RNA that was extracted from PBMCs. The material was peripheral blood mononuclear cells (PBMCs), obtained at new diagnosis, from a patient treated with antithyroid drugs. Receptor source: a female donor with Graves disease.

In its sample, this clonotype was seen a few times. The chain has TRBV9 and TRBJ2-3, with 9 bases matching TRBD2. Germline lookup yields CDR1 SGDLS and CDR2 YYNGEE. The CDR3 is made up of 16 amino acids. Trimming at V came to 2 bases and at J to 1 base, leaving 5 bases not matched to a gene. In DNA form, the CDR3 reads TGTGCCAGCAGCGTGGGCGGGGGGGCCGGCACAGATACGCAGTATTTT. This codes for CASSVGGGAGTDTQYF.

In regard to this clonotype: This could be a read error, since a much larger clone is one nucleotide away. The CDR3 spells CATSREPPGQGARRSYEQFF. CDR3 bases: TGTGCCACCAGCAGAGAGCCCCCGGGACAGGGGGCGCGAAGGAGCTACGAGCAGTTCTTC. The chain links TRBV15 to TRBJ2-1, with 12 bases that match TRBD1. Losses at the gene ends were 0 bases for V and 10 bases for J; bases not matched to a gene: 19. The CDR3 is made up of 20 amino acids. CDR1 and CDR2 from the germline V gene are LNHNV and YYDKDF (reference sequence).

In this sample, this clonotype turned up many times. V usage is TRBV19 and J usage is TRBJ1-2; tentatively, D is TRBD1 (6 bases). Germline V gives CDR1 LNHDA, CDR2 SQIVND (reference sequence). This CDR3 region has 20 residues. Trimming cost V 1 base and J 1 base, with 25 bases left between them. CDR3 in amino acids: CASSIATPTGLDQLNYGYTF. For the CDR3, the DNA is TGTGCCAGTAGTATAGCCACCCCTACAGGGCTCGACCAACTTAACTATGGCTACACCTTC.

This clonotype was seen ten or more times. CDR3 sequence: CASSSTGGAEETQYF. The CDR3 bases are TGTGCCAGCAGTTCAACAGGGGGCGCGGAGGAGACCCAGTACTTC. The V and J genes are TRBV6-2 or TRBV6-3 and TRBJ2-5, with 9 bases identical to TRBD1. J lost 5 bases, V lost 4 bases, and 8 bases had no gene match. Looked up from germline, CDR1 is MNHEY and CDR2 is SVGEGT. The CDR3 contains 15 residues.

This clonotype was recorded at least ten times. The chain has TRBV3-1 and TRBJ1-1; D gene uncertain. The CDR3 is made up of 12 amino acids. Germline lookup yields CDR1 LGHDT and CDR2 YNNKEL (reference sequence). V was clipped by 4 bases and J by 4 bases, with 7 bases between them. Here the CDR3 DNA reads TGTGCCAGCAGCCCCAGACCCACTGAAGCTTTCTTT. Protein: CASSPRPTEAFF. The complete variable domain, with remaining parts taken from reference TRBV3-1 and TRBJ1-1, reads DTAVSQTPKYLVTQMGNDKSIKCEQNLGHDTMYWYKQDSKKFLKIMFSYNNKELIINETVPNRFSPKSPDKAHLNLHINSLELGDSAVYFCASSPRPTEAFFGQGTRLTVV.

This clonotype was seen repeatedly, ten times or more. The CDR3 sequence: CASSRLGPQSTDTQYF. The CDR3 DNA is TGTGCCAGCAGCCGTCTGGGACCTCAAAGCACAGATACGCAGTATTTT. This rearrangement joins TRBV7-2 to TRBJ2-3; D could derive from TRBD1 or TRBD2 (5 bases each). CDR1 is SGHTA, CDR2 FQGNSA, per germline. This CDR3 has 16 residues. V lost 5 bases, J lost 0 bases, and 15 bases lay in between.

The rearrangement uses TRBV6-1 and TRBJ1-3, with D possibly TRBD1 on 6 matching bases. The CDR3 spans 13 residues. Trimming took 3 bases from V and 6 from J, leaving 9 bases between them. Per germline, CDR1 MNHNS and CDR2 SASEGT. The CDR3 loop is CASSDRGKNTIYF. The CDR3 DNA reads TGTGCCAGCAGTGACAGGGGTAAAAACACCATATATTTT.

This clonotype was counted at least ten times. V usage is TRBV5-1 and J usage is TRBJ1-1; 8 positions match TRBD1. CDR3 length: 15 residues. Germline CDR1 and CDR2: SGHRS and YFSETQ. V was pared by 4 bases and J by 0 bases, with 5 bases of the junction left unmatched. DNA of the CDR3: TGCGCCAGCAGCGGGGGACAGGTCATGAACACTGAAGCTTTCTTT. It translates to CASSGGQVMNTEAFF.

This clonotype was picked up many times. The chain has TRBV24-1 and TRBJ2-3; 10 bases match TRBD1. CDR1 is KGHDR, CDR2 SFDVKD, per germline. V gave up 3 bases and J gave up 6 bases; unmatched junction bases: 8. The CDR3 runs 16 residues. CDR3 amino acids: CATSDPRDRGHDTQYF. The CDR3 nucleotides read TGTGCCACCAGTGATCCCCGGGACAGGGGACACGATACGCAGTATTTT.

This clonotype was detected many times. The V and J genes are TRBV5-4 and TRBJ1-1; a possible D gene is TRBD1 (5 bases). CDR3 length equals 14 residues. Looked up from germline, CDR1 is SGHNT and CDR2 is YYREEE (reference sequence). Trimming removed 2 bases from V and 7 bases from J, with 15 bases in between. The CDR3 reads CASSFDSKVVEAFF. The CDR3 bases are TGTGCCAGCAGCTTCGACAGCAAAGTTGTTGAAGCTTTCTTT. The full variable domain, in which reference TRBV5-4 and TRBJ1-1 provide the parts outside the CDR3, is ETGVTQSPTHLIKTRGQQVTLRCSSQSGHNTVSWYQQALGQGPQFIFQYYREEENGRGNFPPRFSGLQFPNYSSELNVNALELDDSALYLCASSFDSKVVEAFFGQGTRLTVV.

This clonotype was detected only a few times. J is TRBJ1-2 and V is TRBV6-2 or TRBV6-3; D call uncertain. CDR1 and CDR2 from the germline V gene are MNHEY and SVGEGT. V gave up 7 bases and J gave up 7 bases, with 10 bases separating them. The CDR3 contains 11 residues. Here the CDR3 reads CASNKGTGYTF. The CDR3 bases are TGTGCCAGCAATAAGGGAACTGGCTACACCTTC.

The table lists this clonotype with many counts. The chain uses TRBV12-3 or TRBV12-4 and TRBJ2-2, with 8 bases identical to TRBD1. This CDR3 is built from 13 residues. Trimming took 6 bases from V and 8 from J; bases not matched to a gene: 5. The CDR3 sequence is CASSWTGSGELFF. The CDR3 coding sequence is TGTGCCAGCAGCTGGACAGGGTCTGGGGAGCTGTTTTTT.